This T cell receptor beta chain was recovered during a study of blood T cell repertoires in COVID-19. Whole-study context: Whether acute or convalescent, the COVID-19 samples came from the United States, Italy and Spain.

In the authors' workflow: Counts of nucleated cells, estimated from reference gene primer amplification, were obtained. The method was immunoSEQ multiplex PCR; TCRdb's version includes in-frame clones alone and lacks a portion of them. The V and J calls and clone size come from that table; D and trimming were worked out from the DNA. The sample yields approximately 300,000 clones, approximately 89% seen once. Germline CDR1 and CDR2: SEHNR and FQNEAQ (reference sequence). V was trimmed by 1 base and J by 2 bases, leaving 15 bases between them. The CDR3 spans 17 residues. The participants were between about 18 and 90 years old and came from about two dozen US areas. Before being deemed recovered, Cohort 3 donors had two negative PCRs, clearance, or symptom resolution.

Source material: PBMCs or T cells enriched from blood (not recorded which). This clonotype was sampled from a woman younger than 30 who had recovered from COVID-19. The rearrangement uses TRBV7-9 and TRBJ1-5, with a tentative D call TRBD1 (5 bases). CDR3 in amino acids: CASSLGQGGGGNQPQHF. For the CDR3, the DNA is TGTGCCAGCAGCTTAGGTCAGGGTGGCGGTGGCAATCAGCCCCAGCATTTT.